The source of this TCR beta chain is a study of OX40 agonist ivuxolimab in advanced cancers. Broader study findings: Among the lowest peripheral clonal expansion occurred in 0.1-3.0 mg/kg partial responders. It was not determined which antigens were specifically recognized by the peripheral T cells that had undergone clonal expansion.

The method was immunoSEQ multiplex PCR; TCRdb's version includes in-frame clones alone and lacks a portion of them. The sample shows more than 70,000 clones, around nine tenths of them seen only once. On this clone itself: Its specificity is not known.

This CDR3 has 14 amino acids. The V gene lost 4 bases and the J gene lost 1 base, with 10 bases spanning the gap. Germline V gives CDR1 SGDLS, CDR2 YYNGEE. Autoimmune disease history or systemic immunosuppression excluded patients. This receptor was taken from an adult with an advanced solid tumor such as melanoma, head and neck, liver or kidney cancer. Sequencing used CD4+ or CD8+ T cells sorted from blood, obtained in a trial of the OX40 agonist ivuxolimab. The chain joins TRBV9 to TRBJ2-3; no clear D gene. CDR3 protein: CASSYGSGTDTQYF. CDR3 bases: TGTGCCAGCAGCTACGGATCGGGCACAGATACGCAGTATTTT.